The 20 T cell receptor beta chains given below trace back to one sample, sequenced in a study of spatial heterogeneity in lung cancer. Specified time point: sample taken at primary tumor resection. One entry per CDR3 protein results from TCRdb running MiXCR on the 5' RACE reads. This repertoire shows around 87,000 distinct CDR3 sequences, 12% found once; its top ten account for approximately 39%. Sample: PBMCs, taken at surgery. The receptors derive from a male donor with early-stage non-small cell lung cancer.

The rearrangement joins TRBV29-1 to TRBJ2-7; a possible D gene is TRBD2 (5 bases). Deletions cut 1 base from V and 7 bases from J, with 20 bases between. Germline CDR1 reads SQVTM; CDR2 reads ANQGSEA. This CDR3 has 15 amino acids. Here the CDR3 reads CSVEGGASSSWEQYF. The CDR3 DNA sequence: TGCAGCGTTGAAGGAGGTGCTAGCTCTTCGTGGGAGCAGTACTTC.

This clonotype was detected a few times. The chain links TRBV20-1 to TRBJ2-3, with TRBD2 identical over 8 bases. The V gene end was trimmed by 7 bases and the J gene end by 2 bases; junction bases not matched to a gene: 8. Germline V CDR1 and CDR2: DFQATT, SNEGSKA (reference sequence). The CDR3 contains 14 residues. CDR3 coding DNA: TGCAGTGAACAGGGACTAGGTCACACAGATACGCAGTATTTT. Protein product: CSEQGLGHTDTQYF.

This clonotype showed up just a few times. The chain couples TRBV12-3 or TRBV12-4 to TRBJ2-5; 12 bases are shared with TRBD2. This CDR3 spans 14 amino acids. The ends lost 6 bases at V and 6 bases at J; junction bases unmatched: 5. The CDR3 coding sequence is TGTGCCAGCAGCCCGACTAGCGGGGGAAAGACCCAGTACTTC. Translating it yields CASSPTSGGKTQYF.

The chain links TRBV5-5 to TRBJ1-1; D uncertain. The CDR3 contains 13 residues. The V end lost 4 bases, the J end lost 6 bases, and 13 bases lay between the germline ends. From germline, CDR1 is SGHKS and CDR2 YYEKEE (reference sequence). The CDR3 reads CASSEGPGAEAFF. CDR3 in DNA: TGTGCCAGCAGCGAAGGACCGGGTGCTGAAGCTTTCTTT. Full variable domain (missing parts from reference TRBV5-5 and TRBJ1-1): DAGVTQSPTHLIKTRGQQVTLRCSPISGHKSVSWYQQVLGQGPQFIFQYYEKEERGRGNFPDRFSARQFPNYSSELNVNALLLGDSALYLCASSEGPGAEAFFGQGTRLTVV.

The sample holds a few counts of this clonotype. This rearrangement joins TRBV19 to TRBJ2-2; 10 bases map to TRBD2. Germline V gene lookup returns CDR1 LNHDA and CDR2 SQIVND (reference sequence). The CDR3 is 15 residues long. The junction had 10 bases not matched to a gene; V was cut back by 8 bases and J by 7 bases. In DNA, the CDR3 is TGTGCCAGTTGGGAGCGGGGGGGCCGGAACGGGGAGCTGTTTTTT. Translated, it gives CASWERGGRNGELFF.

This clonotype was detected many times. This chain uses TRBV29-1 with TRBJ1-1, with D possibly matching TRBD1 (6 bases). Germline lookup yields CDR1 SQVTM and CDR2 ANQGSEA. The CDR3 sequence is 13 residues long. V lost 7 bases and J 1 base, leaving 13 bases between the germline ends. Written as DNA, the CDR3 is TGCAGCGGAACGACAGGACCGAACACTGAAGCTTTCTTT. It specifies CSGTTGPNTEAFF. The full variable domain, completed using reference TRBV29-1 and TRBJ1-1, is SAVISQKPSRDICQRGTSLTIQCQVDSQVTMMFWYRQQPGQSLTLIATANQGSEATYESGFVIDKFPISRPNLTFSTLTVSNMSPEDSSIYLCSGTTGPNTEAFFGQGTRLTVV.

This clonotype has just a few counts. The chain recombines TRBV20-1 with TRBJ2-7, with 8 bases that match TRBD1. This CDR3 has 15 amino acids. V shed 3 bases and J 3 bases; nucleotides not matched to a gene: 10. Germline values: CDR1 DFQATT, CDR2 SNEGSKA (reference sequence). The CDR3 loop reads CSASAPQGADYEQYF. As DNA, the CDR3 is TGCAGTGCTAGTGCCCCCCAGGGGGCAGACTACGAGCAGTACTTC.

The table lists this clonotype with a count of one. A much larger clone lies a single base off, so this may be a read error. Written as DNA, the CDR3 is TGTGCCGGCAGCTTTTCTAGCCCCGGGGAGCTGTTTTTT. This sequence encodes CAGSFSSPGELFF. The J gene is TRBJ2-2, the V gene TRBV7-3; maybe TRBD2 (5 bases). The CDR3 extends over 13 amino acids. CDR1 and CDR2 (germline): SGHTA, FQGTGA.

V and J are TRBV5-1 and TRBJ1-6; a possible D gene is TRBD1 (5 bases). V lost 4 bases and J lost 0, with 11 bases in between. The CDR3 runs 16 residues. Germline values: CDR1 SGHRS, CDR2 YFSETQ. CDR3 loop: CASSAGRSSYNSPLHF. DNA of the CDR3: TGCGCCAGCAGCGCGGGACGGAGCTCCTATAATTCACCCCTCCACTTT.

The V and J genes are TRBV7-2 and TRBJ2-7; the match to TRBD2 covers 10 bases. Per the germline V gene, CDR1 is SGHTA and CDR2 is FQGNSA. With 1 base clipped from V and 2 bases from J, the junction kept 5 bases outside the gene matches. The CDR3 covers 16 residues. The CDR3 spells CASSLEGTSGTYEQYF. The CDR3 DNA is TGTGCCAGCAGCTTAGAAGGTACTAGCGGGACCTACGAGCAGTACTTC.

The rearrangement uses TRBV19 and TRBJ1-2, with no clear D. V was trimmed by 2 bases and J by 4 bases, leaving 17 bases between them. CDR3 length: 16 amino acids. Germline values: CDR1 LNHDA, CDR2 SQIVND (reference sequence). CDR3 in amino acids: CASSIPAALGSYGYTF. The CDR3 DNA sequence: TGTGCCAGTAGTATACCGGCTGCCCTGGGGAGCTATGGCTACACCTTC.

The chain combines TRBV20-1 with TRBJ2-7; D is perhaps TRBD1 or TRBD2 (5 bases each). V was trimmed by 3 bases and J by 3 bases, leaving 24 bases between them. CDR1 DFQATT and CDR2 SNEGSKA come from the germline V gene (reference sequence). The CDR3 has 17 amino acids. The CDR3 loop is CSASRTPGRGRSYEQYF. The CDR3, as DNA: TGCAGTGCTAGTCGGACACCCGGTCGGGGAAGGAGCTACGAGCAGTACTTC.

This clonotype was seen a handful of times. The chain uses TRBV20-1 and TRBJ1-5; possible D gene TRBD1, 6 bases. Germline CDR1 is DFQATT and CDR2 is SNEGSKA (reference sequence). This CDR3 has 12 amino acids. The V end lost 2 bases, the J end lost 7 bases, and 9 bases lay between the germline ends. The CDR3 DNA reads TGCAGTGCTAGACGGACAGACCAGCCCCAGCATTTT. Its translation is CSARRTDQPQHF.

The gene calls are TRBV5-4 and TRBJ2-3, with TRBD2 matching 8 bases. Germline V gene data show CDR1 as SGHNT and CDR2 as YYREEE (reference sequence). V lost 3 bases and J lost 3; bases outside the gene matches: 9. CDR3 length equals 16 residues. In nucleotides, the CDR3 is TGTGCCAGCAGCTCGGGGGTTAGCGGGGAAACAGATACGCAGTATTTT. Encoded protein: CASSSGVSGETDTQYF.

The sample holds a few counts of this clonotype. The chain employs TRBV11-2 and TRBJ1-2; possible D gene TRBD1, 5 bases. Germline CDR1 and CDR2: SGHAT and FQNNGV. The CDR3 covers 14 residues. Between the trimmed V and J ends, which lost 1 base and 8 bases, there was a span of 14 bases. The CDR3 here is CASSLVGTREGYTF. CDR3 nucleotide sequence: TGTGCCAGCAGCTTAGTGGGGACCCGAGAAGGCTACACCTTC. The full variable domain, with the rest looked up from reference TRBV11-2 and TRBJ1-2, is EAGVAQSPRYKIIEKRQSVAFWCNPISGHATLYWYQQILGQGPKLLIQFQNNGVVDDSQLPKDRFSAERLKGVDSTLKIQPAKLEDSAVYLCASSLVGTREGYTFGSGTRLTVV.

The table lists this clonotype with a few counts. CDR3 in DNA: TGTGCCAGTAGTATACCTTCCGGGACACACATTCAGTACTTC. Protein sequence: CASSIPSGTHIQYF. The V gene is TRBV19, the J gene TRBJ2-4, with D perhaps matching TRBD1 (6 bases). Between the trimmed V and J ends, which lost 2 bases and 8 bases, there was a span of 13 bases. CDR3 length: 14 residues. Germline CDR1 reads LNHDA; CDR2 reads SQIVND (reference sequence).

This clonotype was counted ten times or more. The chain employs TRBV10-3 and TRBJ2-3, with 12 bases that match TRBD2. The trim removed 7 bases at V and 2 bases at J, leaving 4 bases unmatched. Germline loops: CDR1 ENHRY, CDR2 SYGVKD. The CDR3 contains 15 residues. The CDR3: CAITRTSGNTDTQYF. The CDR3 nucleotides are TGTGCCATCACCCGGACTAGCGGGAACACAGATACGCAGTATTTT.

This clonotype was found a few times. This chain uses TRBV6-2 or TRBV6-3 with TRBJ1-5; TRBD1 agrees at 8 bases. After removal of 2 bases from V and 7 bases from J, the junction contained 7 bases not matched to a gene. Germline CDR1 is MNHEY and CDR2 is SVGEGT. This CDR3 has 15 amino acids. In nucleotides, the CDR3 is TGTGCCAGCAGTTACCCTCAGGGGGCCTGGCAGCCCCAGCATTTT. This translates into CASSYPQGAWQPQHF.

The table lists this clonotype with a few counts. The V call is TRBV9, the J call TRBJ2-5, with 8 nucleotides matching TRBD2. CDR1 and CDR2 (germline): SGDLS, YYNGEE. J lost 4 bases, V lost 3 bases, and 8 bases had no gene match. CDR3 length: 15 amino acids. The CDR3 DNA is TGTGCCAGCAGCGCTTCTGCGGGGGGAGGAGAGACCCAGTACTTC. Its translation: CASSASAGGGETQYF.

The chain is built from TRBV4-3 and TRBJ1-4; TRBD1 is a possible D gene (6 bases). Germline CDR1 and CDR2: LGHNA and YSLEER. The CDR3 consists of 17 residues. The V and J ends lost 4 bases and 6 bases respectively, with 21 bases between them. The CDR3 region is CASSRGVVGGGDEKLFF. The DNA of the CDR3 is TGCGCCAGCAGCCGAGGAGTAGTAGGGGGAGGTGATGAAAAACTGTTTTTT.